This is a list of T cell receptor beta chains from one sample in a study of graft-versus-host responses after intestinal transplantation. Generated by immunoSEQ multiplex PCR, the TCRdb table keeps only in-frame clones and is missing some. The sample has nearly 25,000 clones, almost 40% seen once. This specimen was alloreactive CD4+ T cells from a mixed lymphocyte reaction culture, taken before intestinal transplant. These receptors were obtained from a human patient who received an intestinal transplant. Both conserved end residues are part of each CDR3. The D gene is left open where the match is weak. Clone size is given for some rows only: seen once, a few or many times, or a class if the clone is expanded.

v_call	clone_size	d_call	cdr3_aa
TRBV11-2	.	.	CASSLPQGSSSPLHF
TRBV6-6	.	.	CASSPPGGKTQYF
TRBV6-5	.	.	CASSYSITGAPYEQYF
TRBV5-1	.	TRBD1	CASSLGDRGGLMNTEAFF
TRBV2	.	TRBD1	CASSEWDSQETQYF
TRBV7-2	.	TRBD2	CASSSNSGRAYEQYF
TRBV7-9	.	.	CASSLAGGLNTEAFF
TRBV15	few	.	CATSRGAGGAPQHF
TRBV4-1	few	TRBD2	CASSQRQISGDPRKQFF
TRBV21-1	.	.	CASSKEARGLREQYF
TRBV6-1	few	.	CATGRGFLGTEAFF
TRBV14	few	.	CASSQGQYANEKLFF
TRBV27	few	.	CASSLSQGRQPQHF
TRBV7-8	few	.	CASSLIYSSHYGYTF
TRBV5-1	.	TRBD1	CASSRQGTGNTIYF
TRBV18	.	TRBD2	CASSLYQGLAGVVGNEQFF
TRBV25-1	.	TRBD2	CASSTGLAGGNEQYF
TRBV6-6	.	TRBD2	CASRGLGSDTQYF
TRBV28	.	.	CASSLDFGRPSGANVLTF
TRBV7-2	.	TRBD2	CASSLIGGANGELFF
TRBV5-8	few	.	CASSLDFTDTQYF
TRBV30	.	TRBD1	CAWSVSIRGLDTGELFF
TRBV7-8	.	.	CASSFPGRSTEAFF
TRBV6-5	few	.	CASAMTLVLSYEQYF
TRBV5-1	.	TRBD2	CASSINSGRADEQFF
TRBV9	.	.	CASSLTGPPSTDTQYF
TRBV6-5	few	.	CASSGTQVGMTEAFF
TRBV13	.	.	CASSLGQIYGYTF
TRBV6-1	.	TRBD1	CASSVPRGLAGANVLTF
TRBV7-2	.	TRBD2	CASSLAAGGPFFHEQYF
TRBV6-1	.	.	CASSSGREQYF
TRBV5-4	.	TRBD1	CASRPGTDFYGYTF
TRBV6-1	.	TRBD2	CASNPWTSGIGEQYF
TRBV6-5	.	TRBD1	CASSQDRDTEAFF
TRBV20-1	.	.	CSGGFRAEAFF
TRBV5-4	.	TRBD1	CASSLGQGRGAFF
TRBV7-2	.	.	CASSASTGTPGYTF
TRBV28	.	TRBD1	CASSIPGQGNQPQHF